These 22 T cell receptor beta chains share one sample of origin, sequenced in a study of cytomegalovirus exposure and HLA in healthy donors. Generated by immunoSEQ multiplex PCR, the TCRdb table keeps only in-frame clones and is missing some. Of fewer than 120,000 clones in the sample, around nine tenths were seen once. The sequencing sample was made of PBMCs. These receptors were taken from a woman under 30 in good health and CMV-seronegative.

The chain couples TRBV6-6 to TRBJ2-4, with D possibly matching TRBD1 (6 bases). This CDR3 comprises 14 residues. Between the trimmed V and J ends, which lost 7 bases and 0 bases, there was a span of 10 bases. Germline loops: CDR1 MNHNY, CDR2 SVGAGI (reference sequence). For the CDR3, the DNA is TGTGCCAGCACGAGGACAGTAGCCAAAAACATTCAGTACTTC. This gives the protein CASTRTVAKNIQYF.

The chain links TRBV5-4 to TRBJ2-2; D is perhaps TRBD2 (5 bases). The CDR3 spans 15 residues. Per germline, CDR1 SGHNT and CDR2 YYREEE (reference sequence). V gave up 3 bases and J gave up 3 bases, with 12 bases separating them. CDR3 region: CASSYGNSYTGELFF. In DNA, the CDR3 is TGTGCCAGCAGCTACGGGAATTCATACACCGGGGAGCTGTTTTTT.

Here the CDR3 DNA reads TGTGCCAGCAGCAAAATGTCGGAGACCCAGTACTTC. It codes for CASSKMSETQYF. The V call is TRBV21-1, the J call TRBJ2-5; the D call TRBD2 from the table was never checked on the DNA. TRBV21-1 is a pseudogene locus. This CDR3 spans 12 amino acids.

The chain has TRBV7-2 and TRBJ1-2, with 7 nucleotides matching TRBD1. Germline V gene data show CDR1 as SGHTA and CDR2 as FQGNSA. V lost 4 bases, J lost 4 bases, and 3 bases stayed unmatched. This CDR3 is built from 13 residues. The CDR3 loop reads CASSSWTGYGYTF. In nucleotides, the CDR3 is TGTGCCAGCAGCTCCTGGACAGGCTATGGCTACACCTTC.

The chain uses TRBV5-1 and TRBJ1-5, with 8 bases identical to TRBD1. CDR1 is SGHRS and CDR2 is YFSETQ in the germline V gene. V shed 4 bases and J 4 bases; nucleotides not matched to a gene: 7. CDR3 size: 15 residues. The CDR3 nucleotides read TGCGCCAGCAGCAGCGGACAGGGTGGGAATCAGCCCCAGCATTTT. Translated, it gives CASSSGQGGNQPQHF.

The chain couples TRBV9 to TRBJ2-3; 9 bases align to TRBD2. The CDR3 runs to 16 residues. The V gene end was trimmed by 0 bases and the J gene end by 3 bases; junction bases not matched to a gene: 5. Looked up from germline, CDR1 is SGDLS and CDR2 is YYNGEE. CDR3 protein: CASSVDLAGTTDTQYF. The CDR3, as DNA: TGTGCCAGCAGCGTAGATCTAGCGGGAACAACAGATACGCAGTATTTT.

CDR3 bases: TGTGCCGGAGGACTAGCGGGGGCCACCACAGATACGCAGTATTTT. Residues: CAGGLAGATTDTQYF. This chain uses TRBV2 with TRBJ2-3, with TRBD2 identical over 13 bases. The ends lost 11 bases at V and 2 bases at J; junction bases unmatched: 7. Germline CDR1 and CDR2: SNHLY and FYNNEI. The CDR3 consists of 15 residues.

The rearrangement joins TRBV5-4 to TRBJ2-7, with D uncertain. The CDR3 length is 13 residues. V lost 2 bases and J lost 3, with 9 bases in between. Germline assignment: CDR1 SGHNT and CDR2 YYREEE (reference sequence). The CDR3 sequence: CASSLGRNYEQYF. The CDR3, as DNA: TGTGCCAGCAGCTTAGGCAGGAACTACGAGCAGTACTTC.

V gene TRBV19 combines with J gene TRBJ1-1; TRBD1 matches 7 bases. CDR1 is LNHDA and CDR2 is SQIVND in the germline V gene (reference sequence). J was trimmed by 4 bases and V by 5 bases; bases with no gene match: 4. This CDR3 has 13 amino acids. The CDR3 is CASSLTGATEAFF. The CDR3 coding sequence is TGTGCCAGTAGTCTTACAGGGGCCACTGAAGCTTTCTTT. Full variable domain (rest looked up from reference TRBV19 and TRBJ1-1): DGGITQSPKYLFRKEGQNVTLSCEQNLNHDAMYWYRQDPGQGLRLIYYSQIVNDFQKGDIAEGYSVSREKKESFPLTVTSAQKNPTAFYLCASSLTGATEAFFGQGTRLTVV.

V is TRBV2 and J is TRBJ2-1, with 12 bases that match TRBD1. The V gene end was trimmed by 6 bases and the J gene end by 6 bases; junction bases not matched to a gene: 15. Germline lookup yields CDR1 SNHLY and CDR2 FYNNEI. The CDR3 runs 18 residues. The CDR3, as DNA: TGTGCCAGCAGGGGGACAGGGGGCCAACTCCGTGTCGGCAATGAGCAGTTCTTC. It codes for CASRGTGGQLRVGNEQFF.

This clone has just one count. The chain couples TRBV28 to TRBJ2-3, with D possibly matching TRBD1 (6 bases). In germline, CDR1 is MDHEN, CDR2 SYDVKM. CDR3 length equals 12 residues. Trimming cost V 6 bases and J 9 bases, with 13 bases left between them. CDR3 sequence: CASSPGQGTQYF. CDR3 DNA: TGTGCCAGCAGCCCGGGACAAGGGACGCAGTATTTT.

This chain links TRBV4-2 with TRBJ2-1; maybe TRBD1 (7 bases). Trimming pared 5 bases from V and 1 base from J, leaving 12 bases between. There are 15 residues in the CDR3. In germline, CDR1 is LGHNA, CDR2 YNFKEQ. CDR3 sequence reads: CASSFQGGSYNEQFF. The CDR3 nucleotides are TGTGCCAGCAGCTTTCAGGGGGGATCCTACAATGAGCAGTTCTTC.

V usage is TRBV4-3 and J usage is TRBJ1-2, with 7 bases that match TRBD1. Germline lookup yields CDR1 LGHNA and CDR2 YSLEER. Trimming removed 0 bases from V and 5 bases from J; junction bases left unmatched: 9. CDR3 length: 16 amino acids. CDR3 sequence: CASSQEGATGKYGYTF. In nucleotides, the CDR3 is TGCGCCAGCAGCCAAGAGGGTGCGACAGGGAAATATGGCTACACCTTC.

The chain recombines TRBV11-2 with TRBJ2-4; D is perhaps TRBD2 (5 bases). Trimming removed 7 bases from V and 3 bases from J, with 16 bases in between. Per the germline V gene, CDR1 is SGHAT and CDR2 is FQNNGV. The CDR3 runs 15 residues. The CDR3 loop is CASTYRLASKNIQYF. The CDR3 DNA follows: TGTGCCAGCACCTACCGGCTAGCTAGCAAAAACATTCAGTACTTC.

V is TRBV15 and J is TRBJ2-7; possibly TRBD2 for D (7 bases). Trimming cost V 1 base and J 0 bases, with 16 bases left between them. Germline V gene data show CDR1 as LNHNV and CDR2 as YYDKDF (reference sequence). The CDR3 spans 17 residues. CDR3: CATSRGRGGVRSYEQYF. Written as DNA, the CDR3 is TGTGCCACCAGCAGAGGAAGGGGGGGAGTCCGCTCCTACGAGCAGTACTTC.

The chain combines TRBV5-1 with TRBJ1-2; D unclear. Looked up from germline, CDR1 is SGHRS and CDR2 is YFSETQ. Trimming left V 0 bases short and J 2 bases short, with 8 bases between. The CDR3 loop spans 14 amino acids. The CDR3 region has the DNA TGCGCCAGCAGCTTGGATGTCCTCAACTATGGCTACACCTTC. This encodes CASSLDVLNYGYTF.

CDR3 in amino acids: CASSLLAGGTDTQYF. The CDR3 DNA reads as TGTGCCAGCAGCCTGCTAGCGGGGGGCACAGATACGCAGTATTTT. The V gene is TRBV7-3, the J gene TRBJ2-3, with TRBD2 matching over 10 bases. The CDR3 sequence is 15 residues long. The germline CDR1 and CDR2 sequences are SGHTA and FQGTGA. Germline trimming cut 5 bases from V and 1 base from J; bases unmatched to any gene: 3. Using reference TRBV7-3 and TRBJ2-3 for the parts outside the CDR3, the full variable domain is GAGVSQTPSNKVTEKGKYVELRCDPISGHTALYWYRQSLGQGPEFLIYFQGTGAADDSGLPNDRFFAVRPEGSVSTLKIQRTERGDSAVYLCASSLLAGGTDTQYFGPGTRLTVL.

The chain carries TRBV7-2 and TRBJ2-7; no clear D. The germline V gene encodes CDR1 SGHTA and CDR2 FQGNSA. The CDR3 loop spans 13 amino acids. The V end was cut by 2 bases, the J end by 3 bases, with 8 bases between. The CDR3 nucleotides read TGTGCCAGCAGCTTAATGGGCAGCTACGAGCAGTACTTC. Residues: CASSLMGSYEQYF.

The CDR3 bases are TGTGCCAGCAGCCAAGAAACTAGCGGGACCCAATGGGATACGCAGTATTTT. Residues: CASSQETSGTQWDTQYF. The chain employs TRBV4-2 and TRBJ2-3; 10 nucleotides agree with TRBD2. The CDR3 totals 17 residues. Germline V gives CDR1 LGHNA, CDR2 YNFKEQ. Trimming at V came to 0 bases and at J to 6 bases, leaving 9 bases not matched to a gene.

The chain couples TRBV28 to TRBJ2-6, with D maybe TRBD2 (5 bases). Germline CDR1 MDHEN, CDR2 SYDVKM. V was trimmed by 6 bases and J by 0 bases, leaving 12 bases between them. This CDR3 contains 16 residues. The DNA of the CDR3 is TGTGCCAGCAGCCGACTGGGGAGCTCTGGGGCCAACGTCCTGACTTTC. Amino acid sequence: CASSRLGSSGANVLTF. Using reference TRBV28 and TRBJ2-6 for the parts outside the CDR3, the full variable domain is DVKVTQSSRYLVKRTGEKVFLECVQDMDHENMFWYRQDPGLGLRLIYFSYDVKMKEKGDIPEGYSVSREKKERFSLILESASTNQTSMYLCASSRLGSSGANVLTFGAGSRLTVL.

The J gene is TRBJ2-2, the V gene TRBV15; D not resolved. The CDR3 is 13 residues long. The germline V gene has CDR1 LNHNV and CDR2 YYDKDF (reference sequence). The V and J ends lost 0 bases and 7 bases respectively, with 6 bases between them. The CDR3 bases are TGTGCCACCAGCAGAGATCTCGGCGGGGAGCTGTTTTTT. It yields the protein CATSRDLGGELFF.

A single count supports this clone. The rearrangement links TRBV5-1 to TRBJ1-2, with D tentatively TRBD1 (6 bases). V was shortened by 3 bases and J by 7 bases, with 10 bases between the two germline ends. Germline V gene sequence: CDR1 SGHRS, CDR2 YFSETQ. The CDR3 sequence is 12 residues long. This CDR3 is CASSSTGSGYTF. In DNA, the CDR3 is TGCGCCAGCAGCTCAACAGGGTCTGGCTACACCTTC.